Detailed here is one TCR beta chain. Its specificity is not known. Both 60 Vbeta primers and 13 Jbeta primers went into the PCR. Produced via immunoSEQ multiplex PCR; TCRdb's table is partial and in-frame only. The sample has about 150,000 clones; 65% to 85% are singletons. This CDR3 spans 13 amino acids. V lost 7 bases, J lost 3 bases, and 10 bases lay in between. CDR1 and CDR2 (germline): LNHDA, SQIVND (reference sequence). The sample is drawn from a study of cytomegalovirus exposure and HLA in healthy donors. Study-level information: Falling in the Caucasian-associated ancestry cluster were roughly 80% of 300 to 500 genotyped donors. Findings of the study overall: Data from an earlier analysis indicated that most TCR beta V segments were productive either about 90% or about 30% of the time. Judged likely to be a sequencing artifact was a cluster of highly shared sequence variants.

The chain employs TRBV19 and TRBJ1-5; D unclear. Sequenced material: PBMCs. This sequence originates from a man younger than 45 in good health and CMV-seronegative. The CDR3, as DNA: TGTGCCAGTACAACGGAGTACAATCAGCCCCAGCATTTT. It encodes CASTTEYNQPQHF.